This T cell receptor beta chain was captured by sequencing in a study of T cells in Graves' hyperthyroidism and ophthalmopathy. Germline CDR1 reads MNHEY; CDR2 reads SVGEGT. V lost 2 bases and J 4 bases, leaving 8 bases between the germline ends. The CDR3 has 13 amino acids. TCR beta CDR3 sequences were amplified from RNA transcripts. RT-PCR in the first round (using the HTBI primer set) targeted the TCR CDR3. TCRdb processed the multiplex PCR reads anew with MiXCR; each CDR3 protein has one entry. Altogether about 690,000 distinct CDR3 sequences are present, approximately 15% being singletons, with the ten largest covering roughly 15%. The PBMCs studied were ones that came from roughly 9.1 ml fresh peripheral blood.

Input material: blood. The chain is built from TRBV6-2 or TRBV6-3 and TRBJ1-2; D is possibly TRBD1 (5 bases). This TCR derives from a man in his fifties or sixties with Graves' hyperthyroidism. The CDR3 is CASSYERGYGYTF. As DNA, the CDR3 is TGTGCCAGCAGTTACGAAAGGGGCTATGGCTACACCTTC.